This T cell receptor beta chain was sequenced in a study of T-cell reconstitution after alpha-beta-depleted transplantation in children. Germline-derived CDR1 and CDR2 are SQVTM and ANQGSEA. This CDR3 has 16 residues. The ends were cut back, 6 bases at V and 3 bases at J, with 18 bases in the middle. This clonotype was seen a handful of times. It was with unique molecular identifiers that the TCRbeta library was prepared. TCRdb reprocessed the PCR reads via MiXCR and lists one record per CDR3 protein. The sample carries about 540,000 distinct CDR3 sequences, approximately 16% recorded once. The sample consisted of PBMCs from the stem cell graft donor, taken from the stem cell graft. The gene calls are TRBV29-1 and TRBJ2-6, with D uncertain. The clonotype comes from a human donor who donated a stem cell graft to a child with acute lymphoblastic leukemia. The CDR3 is CSVSSSPGYGANVLTF. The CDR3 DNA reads TGCAGCGTATCATCCTCCCCCGGTTATGGGGCCAACGTCCTGACTTTC.